This T cell receptor beta chain was sequenced during a study of blood T cell repertoires in COVID-19. Study at large: Researchers got acute and convalescent COVID-19 samples from the United States, Italy and Spain.

Sequenced by immunoSEQ multiplex PCR; TCRdb stores in-frame clones only, minus some. The data contain about 210,000 clones, 80% to 90% of them singletons. The CDR3 loop spans 14 amino acids. The J segment lost 5 bases and the V segment lost 5 bases, leaving 5 bases of the junction unmatched. CDR1 SGHTA and CDR2 FQGNSA come from the germline V gene. Those who participated ranged in age from roughly 18 to 100 years and resided in about two dozen US areas. Self-reported history from a screening survey and questionnaire set each donor's cohort. The source material was PBMCs or T cells enriched from blood (not recorded which). The sequence was collected from a woman aged 35 to 49 with acute COVID-19. This rearrangement joins TRBV7-2 to TRBJ1-2, with 10 positions matching TRBD1. Here the CDR3 reads CASSQDRGRYGYTF. As DNA, the CDR3 is TGTGCCAGCAGCCAAGACAGGGGGCGATATGGCTACACCTTC. The whole variable domain, remainder taken from reference TRBV7-2 and TRBJ1-2, is GAGVSQSPSNKVTEKGKDVELRCDPISGHTALYWYRQSLGQGLEFLIYFQGNSAPDKSGLPSDRFSAERTGGSVSTLTIQRTQQEDSAVYLCASSQDRGRYGYTFGSGTRLTVV.